The 2 T cell receptor beta chains below were found in one sample sequenced in a study of T cells in Graves' hyperthyroidism and ophthalmopathy. RNA transcripts served as the template for amplifying TCR beta CDR3 regions. Researchers ran a first-round RT-PCR on the TCR CDR3 using the HTBI primer set. Each CDR3 protein gets one entry after TCRdb re-called the multiplex PCR reads with MiXCR. The sample has about 640,000 distinct CDR3 sequences; less than 25% are singletons. Sequenced material: blood. Every receptor here comes from a man aged 25-40 years with Graves' ophthalmopathy.

This clonotype was picked up a small number of times. The chain uses TRBV7-9 and TRBJ2-1; 9 nucleotides line up with TRBD1. This CDR3 region has 18 residues. The trim removed 10 bases at V and 6 bases at J, leaving 22 bases unmatched. The germline gives CDR1 SEHNR, CDR2 FQNEAQ (reference sequence). The CDR3 loop reads CATLPGLRDREALNEQFF. The CDR3 coding sequence is TGTGCCACACTGCCGGGCCTGAGGGACAGGGAAGCGCTCAATGAGCAGTTCTTC.

This clonotype was detected ten times or more. The rearrangement links TRBV2 to TRBJ1-5; D gene unclear. CDR1 is SNHLY and CDR2 is FYNNEI in the germline V gene. Trimming took off 5 bases at V and 5 bases at J, with 13 bases between the two ends. The CDR3 is made up of 14 amino acids. CDR3 DNA sequence: TGTGCCAGCAGTCTCCGAGGGTTCGATCAGCCCCAGCATTTT. Translating gives CASSLRGFDQPQHF.